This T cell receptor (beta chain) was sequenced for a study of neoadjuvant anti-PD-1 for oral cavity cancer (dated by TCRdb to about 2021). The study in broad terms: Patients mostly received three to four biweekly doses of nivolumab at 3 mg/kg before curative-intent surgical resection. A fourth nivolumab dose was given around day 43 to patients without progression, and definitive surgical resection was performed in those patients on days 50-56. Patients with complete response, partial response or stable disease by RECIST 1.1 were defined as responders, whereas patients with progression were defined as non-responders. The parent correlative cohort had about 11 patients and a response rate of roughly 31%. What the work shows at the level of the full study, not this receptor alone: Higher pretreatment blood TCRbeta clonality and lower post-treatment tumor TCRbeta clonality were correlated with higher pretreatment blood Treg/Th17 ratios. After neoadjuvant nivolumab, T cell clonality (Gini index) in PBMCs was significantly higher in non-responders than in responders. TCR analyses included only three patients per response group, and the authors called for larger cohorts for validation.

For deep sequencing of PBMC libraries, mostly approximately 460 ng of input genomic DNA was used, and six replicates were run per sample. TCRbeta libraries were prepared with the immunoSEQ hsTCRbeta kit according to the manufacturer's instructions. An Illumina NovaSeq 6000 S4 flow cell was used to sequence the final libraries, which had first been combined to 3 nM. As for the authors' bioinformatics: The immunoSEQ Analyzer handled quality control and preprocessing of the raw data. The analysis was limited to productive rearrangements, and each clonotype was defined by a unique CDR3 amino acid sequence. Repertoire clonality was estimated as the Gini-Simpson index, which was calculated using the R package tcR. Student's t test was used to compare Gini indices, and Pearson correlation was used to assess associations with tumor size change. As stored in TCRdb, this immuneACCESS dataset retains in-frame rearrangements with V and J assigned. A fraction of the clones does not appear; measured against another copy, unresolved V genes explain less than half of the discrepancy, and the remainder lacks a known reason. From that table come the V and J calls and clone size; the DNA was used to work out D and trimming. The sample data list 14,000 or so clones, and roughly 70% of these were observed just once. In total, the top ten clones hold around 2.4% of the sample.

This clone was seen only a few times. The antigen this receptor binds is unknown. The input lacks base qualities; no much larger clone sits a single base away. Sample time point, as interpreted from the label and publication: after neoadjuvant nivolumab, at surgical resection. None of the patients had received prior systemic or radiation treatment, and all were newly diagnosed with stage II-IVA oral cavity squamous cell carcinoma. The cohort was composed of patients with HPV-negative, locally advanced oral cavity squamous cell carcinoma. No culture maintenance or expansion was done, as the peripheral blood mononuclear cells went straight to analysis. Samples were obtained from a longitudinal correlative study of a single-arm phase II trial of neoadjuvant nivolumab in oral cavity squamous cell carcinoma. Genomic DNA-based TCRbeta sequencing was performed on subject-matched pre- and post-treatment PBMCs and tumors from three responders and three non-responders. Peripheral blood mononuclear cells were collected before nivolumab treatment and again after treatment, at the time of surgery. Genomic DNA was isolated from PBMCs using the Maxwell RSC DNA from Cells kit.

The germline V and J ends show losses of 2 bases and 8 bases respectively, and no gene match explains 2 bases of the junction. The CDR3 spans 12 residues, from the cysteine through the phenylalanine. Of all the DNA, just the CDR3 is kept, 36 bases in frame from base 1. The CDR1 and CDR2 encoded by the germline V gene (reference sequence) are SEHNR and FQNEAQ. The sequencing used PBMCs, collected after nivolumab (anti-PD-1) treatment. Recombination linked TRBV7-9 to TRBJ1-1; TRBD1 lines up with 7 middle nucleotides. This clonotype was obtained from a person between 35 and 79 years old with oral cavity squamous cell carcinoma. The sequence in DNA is TGTGCCAGCAGCTTAACGGGACAGGAAGCTTTCTTT. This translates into CASSLTGQEAFF. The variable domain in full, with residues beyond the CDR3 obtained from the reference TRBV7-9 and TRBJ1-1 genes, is DTGVSQNPRHKITKRGQNVTFRCDPISEHNRLYWYRQTLGQGPEFLTYFQNEAQLEKSRLLSDRFSAERPKGSFSTLEIQRTEQGDSAMYLCASSLTGQEAFFGQGTRLTVV.